The present T cell receptor (beta chain) was sequenced within a study of T cell responses to AZD1222 COVID-19 vaccine. Study as a whole: Analysis merged second doses at about 4 or about 12 weeks. The study, taken as a whole, reports: Clonal diversity was possibly underestimated, and the donors were mostly white British, with more females.

The data were produced by immunoSEQ multiplex PCR, yet TCRdb's version contains in-frame clones alone and is incomplete. The sample carries roughly 90,000 clones, 65% to 90% recorded once. This clone has more than one count but fewer than ten. No antigen is known for it. The V end was cut by 4 bases, the J end by 4 bases, with 14 bases between. Germline V lookup: CDR1 SGHTA, CDR2 FQGNSA. The CDR3 has 15 residues. The V call is TRBV7-2, the J call TRBJ2-1; no clear D. Source: peripheral blood, taken on day 0 of AZD1222 vaccination. The source of this sequence is an adult in good health. The chain's CDR3 is CASSSVRSSYNEQFF. DNA of the CDR3: TGTGCCAGCAGCTCCGTCAGGAGTTCATACAATGAGCAGTTCTTC. The full variable domain, in which reference TRBV7-2 and TRBJ2-1 provide the parts outside the CDR3, is GAGVSQSPSNKVTEKGKDVELRCDPISGHTALYWYRQSLGQGLEFLIYFQGNSAPDKSGLPSDRFSAERTGGSVSTLTIQRTQQEDSAVYLCASSSVRSSYNEQFFGPGTRLTVL.